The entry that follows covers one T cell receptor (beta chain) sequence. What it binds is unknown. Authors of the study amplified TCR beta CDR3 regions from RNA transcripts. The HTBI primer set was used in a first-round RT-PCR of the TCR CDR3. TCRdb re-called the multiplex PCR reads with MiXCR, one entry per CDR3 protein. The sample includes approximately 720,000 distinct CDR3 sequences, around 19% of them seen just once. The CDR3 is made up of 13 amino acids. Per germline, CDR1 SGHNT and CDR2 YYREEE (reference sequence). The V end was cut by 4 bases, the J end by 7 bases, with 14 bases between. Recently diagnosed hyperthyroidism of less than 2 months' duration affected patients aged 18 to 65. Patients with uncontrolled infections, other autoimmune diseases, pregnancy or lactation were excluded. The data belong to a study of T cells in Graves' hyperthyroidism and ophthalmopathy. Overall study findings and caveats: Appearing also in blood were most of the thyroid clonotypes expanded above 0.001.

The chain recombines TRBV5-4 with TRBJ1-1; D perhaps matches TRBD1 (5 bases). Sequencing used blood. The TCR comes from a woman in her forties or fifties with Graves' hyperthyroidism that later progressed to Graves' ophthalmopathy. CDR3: CASSALGGSEAFF. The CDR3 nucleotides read TGTGCCAGCAGCGCACTGGGGGGTAGTGAAGCTTTCTTT.